This T cell receptor beta chain was profiled in a study of blood T cell repertoires in COVID-19. Per the germline V gene, CDR1 is LGHDT and CDR2 is YNNKEL (reference sequence). This CDR3 region has 15 residues. The germline V and J ends were trimmed by 2 bases and 2 bases, with 13 bases remaining between them. Clones were read by immunoSEQ multiplex PCR, and TCRdb kept only the in-frame ones, dropping some. The data hold about 95,000 clones, with approximately 91% observed a single time. Seattle participants joined during active infection and were tracked over time. Only one count was recorded for this clone.

This receptor was obtained from a man aged 55-75 years with COVID-19, enrolled during active disease. The rearrangement uses TRBV3-1 (or the pseudogene TRBV3-2) and TRBJ2-7, with D perhaps TRBD1 (6 bases). Sequencing was carried out using peripheral blood. For the CDR3, the DNA is TGTGCCAGCAGCCAATCGTCCAGGGGACCCTACGAGCAGTACTTC. Amino acids: CASSQSSRGPYEQYF.